These T cell receptor beta chains were read from a single sample in a study of CD8+ T cells in alopecia areata. Repertoires were generated with immunoSEQ multiplex PCR, while TCRdb's copy carries only in-frame clones and drops some. The sample records about 110,000 clones, roughly 55% being singletons. Sequencing used NKG2D-low CD8+ T cells sorted from blood. Receptors originate from a human donor with alopecia areata. Both conserved end residues are part of each CDR3. Fields, in order: CDR3 length, J gene, clone size, V gene, D gene, CDR3 DNA, CDR3 protein. A D gene is named only where the DNA matches it firmly. Clone size appears in some rows only: once, few, many, or a class for an expanded clone.

CDR3 length: 10
J gene: TRBJ2-1
clone size: -
V gene: TRBV20-1
D gene: TRBD2
CDR3 DNA: TGCAGTGCCACAGCGGGGGCGTCGGTCTTC
CDR3 protein: CSATAGASVF

CDR3 length: 15
J gene: TRBJ2-1
clone size: -
V gene: TRBV6-4
D gene: -
CDR3 DNA: TGTGCCAGCAGTGACTCCCCCGGGTCGTACAATGAGCAGTTCTTC
CDR3 protein: CASSDSPGSYNEQFF

CDR3 length: 14
J gene: TRBJ1-1
clone size: -
V gene: TRBV4-1
D gene: -
CDR3 DNA: TGCGCCAGCAGCCCATCCAGCTTAAGCACTGAAGCTTTCTTT
CDR3 protein: CASSPSSLSTEAFF

CDR3 length: 12
J gene: TRBJ2-2
clone size: -
V gene: TRBV28
D gene: -
CDR3 DNA: TGTGCCAGCAGTTTCTCCCCCGGGGAGCTGTTTTTT
CDR3 protein: CASSFSPGELFF

CDR3 length: 14
J gene: TRBJ2-1
clone size: -
V gene: TRBV6-5
D gene: TRBD1
CDR3 DNA: TGTGCCAGCAGTTACACAGGGGCCTACAATGAGCAGTTCTTC
CDR3 protein: CASSYTGAYNEQFF

CDR3 length: 12
J gene: TRBJ2-7
clone size: few
V gene: TRBV28
D gene: -
CDR3 DNA: TGTGCCAGCAGGCCGGGGAACTACGAGCAGTACTTC
CDR3 protein: CASRPGNYEQYF

CDR3 length: 16
J gene: TRBJ2-7
clone size: -
V gene: TRBV28
D gene: TRBD1
CDR3 DNA: TGTGCCAGCAGCCTACCACTGGAGGACAGGGGTCGAGAGCAGTACTTC
CDR3 protein: CASSLPLEDRGREQYF

CDR3 length: 15
J gene: TRBJ2-1
clone size: few
V gene: TRBV2
D gene: -
CDR3 DNA: TGTGCCAGTTCCCCAGGGGTCAGCTCCTACAATGAGCAGTTCTTC
CDR3 protein: CASSPGVSSYNEQFF

CDR3 length: 17
J gene: TRBJ2-1
clone size: -
V gene: TRBV27
D gene: -
CDR3 DNA: TGTGCCAGCAGTTACCATAGGACAGGGAGGGTGATCAATGAGCAGTTCTTC
CDR3 protein: CASSYHRTGRVINEQFF

CDR3 length: 20
J gene: TRBJ2-7
clone size: -
V gene: TRBV28
D gene: TRBD2
CDR3 DNA: TGTGCCAGCAGTTTATCCCCCCGCGGGACTAGCGGGAGAGAGGCCTACGAGCAGTACTTC
CDR3 protein: CASSLSPRGTSGREAYEQYF

CDR3 length: 12
J gene: TRBJ1-1
clone size: few
V gene: TRBV18
D gene: -
CDR3 DNA: TGTGCCAGCTCTCGAACATTAGGTGAAGCTTTCTTT
CDR3 protein: CASSRTLGEAFF

CDR3 length: 14
J gene: TRBJ2-2
clone size: few
V gene: TRBV10-3
D gene: -
CDR3 DNA: TGTGCCAGCAGTGAAGCGCACAGGACCGGGGAGCTGTTTTTT
CDR3 protein: CASSEAHRTGELFF

CDR3 length: 15
J gene: TRBJ2-7
clone size: -
V gene: TRBV27
D gene: TRBD2
CDR3 DNA: TGTGCCAGCAGTTCAGGGACTAGCGGGAGCGACGAGCAGTACTTC
CDR3 protein: CASSSGTSGSDEQYF

CDR3 length: 16
J gene: TRBJ2-1
clone size: few
V gene: TRBV27
D gene: -
CDR3 DNA: TGTGCCAGCAGCCCCCCATTGCGTAGCTCCTACAATGAGCAGTTCTTC
CDR3 protein: CASSPPLRSSYNEQFF

CDR3 length: 14
J gene: TRBJ2-2
clone size: once
V gene: TRBV6-5
D gene: -
CDR3 DNA: TGTGCCAGCAGTTACTCGAAGGGTCCCGGGGAACTGTTTTTT
CDR3 protein: CASSYSKGPGELFF

CDR3 length: 14
J gene: TRBJ2-7
clone size: -
V gene: TRBV13
D gene: -
CDR3 DNA: TGTGCCAGCAGCCCACCACTAGGGGAAGGCGAGCAGTACTTC
CDR3 protein: CASSPPLGEGEQYF

CDR3 length: 16
J gene: TRBJ2-3
clone size: -
V gene: TRBV5-4
D gene: -
CDR3 DNA: TGTGCCAGCAGCTTCACCCGGGACCCAAGCACAGATACGCAGTATTTT
CDR3 protein: CASSFTRDPSTDTQYF

CDR3 length: 14
J gene: TRBJ2-1
clone size: -
V gene: TRBV6-5
D gene: -
CDR3 DNA: TGTGCCAGCAGCCCAGGGCCCTCCGGCAATGAGCAGTTCTTC
CDR3 protein: CASSPGPSGNEQFF

CDR3 length: 16
J gene: TRBJ2-1
clone size: -
V gene: TRBV6-5
D gene: -
CDR3 DNA: TGTGCCAGCAGTTATATGGGACTACAGGGTCCCAATGAGCAGTTCTTC
CDR3 protein: CASSYMGLQGPNEQFF

CDR3 length: 15
J gene: TRBJ2-7
clone size: -
V gene: TRBV27
D gene: TRBD1
CDR3 DNA: TGTGCCAGCAGTTTCACAGGGGGTGTAATATACGAGCAGTACTTC
CDR3 protein: CASSFTGGVIYEQYF

CDR3 length: 18
J gene: TRBJ2-1
clone size: -
V gene: TRBV11-2
D gene: -
CDR3 DNA: TGTGCCAGCAGCTTAGACGAGGTCGGGCTACGGCTGGGAAATGAGCAGTTCTTC
CDR3 protein: CASSLDEVGLRLGNEQFF

CDR3 length: 16
J gene: TRBJ1-2
clone size: -
V gene: TRBV11-2
D gene: -
CDR3 DNA: TGTGCCAGCAGCGATAGAGTCATCCGTGCAGCATATGGCTACACCTTC
CDR3 protein: CASSDRVIRAAYGYTF

CDR3 length: 13
J gene: TRBJ2-1
clone size: few
V gene: TRBV29-1
D gene: TRBD2
CDR3 DNA: TGCAGCGTTTCGCTAGCGGGAGGCAATGAGCAGTTCTTC
CDR3 protein: CSVSLAGGNEQFF

CDR3 length: 11
J gene: TRBJ2-7
clone size: once
V gene: TRBV2
D gene: -
CDR3 DNA: TGTGCCAGCAGTGCAGGGAAAGAGCAGTACTTC
CDR3 protein: CASSAGKEQYF

CDR3 length: 15
J gene: TRBJ1-2
clone size: -
V gene: TRBV4-1
D gene: TRBD1
CDR3 DNA: TGCGCCAGCAGCCAAGATCGGACAGGGAACTATGGCTACACCTTC
CDR3 protein: CASSQDRTGNYGYTF

CDR3 length: 13
J gene: TRBJ2-7
clone size: -
V gene: TRBV7-8
D gene: -
CDR3 DNA: TGTGCCAGCAGACTCGTCCCCAGGGTCGAGCAGTACTTC
CDR3 protein: CASRLVPRVEQYF

CDR3 length: 12
J gene: TRBJ1-1
clone size: -
V gene: TRBV7-9
D gene: -
CDR3 DNA: TGTGCCAGCTCAAACGGGGGCACTGAAGCTTTCTTT
CDR3 protein: CASSNGGTEAFF

CDR3 length: 15
J gene: TRBJ2-3
clone size: -
V gene: TRBV30
D gene: TRBD2
CDR3 DNA: TGTGCCTGGAATGGGGGTAGCGGGATAAAAGATACGCAGTATTTT
CDR3 protein: CAWNGGSGIKDTQYF

CDR3 length: 11
J gene: TRBJ2-1
clone size: -
V gene: TRBV5-1
D gene: -
CDR3 DNA: TGCGCCAGCAGCGGTAAGGATGAGCAGTTCTTC
CDR3 protein: CASSGKDEQFF

CDR3 length: 15
J gene: TRBJ2-3
clone size: few
V gene: TRBV5-5
D gene: -
CDR3 DNA: TGTGCCAGCAGCTTCCTCTGGCGGGATTTAGATACGCAGTATTTT
CDR3 protein: CASSFLWRDLDTQYF

CDR3 length: 12
J gene: TRBJ2-7
clone size: -
V gene: TRBV27
D gene: -
CDR3 DNA: TGTGCCAGCCTTGGAGGGGCGGGGGAGCAGTACTTC
CDR3 protein: CASLGGAGEQYF

CDR3 length: 13
J gene: TRBJ2-1
clone size: few
V gene: TRBV4-1
D gene: -
CDR3 DNA: TGCGCCAGCAGCCAAGTGGCGGAGCCAGAGCAGTTCTTC
CDR3 protein: CASSQVAEPEQFF

CDR3 length: 13
J gene: TRBJ1-5
clone size: -
V gene: TRBV7-9
D gene: -
CDR3 DNA: TGTGCCAGCAGCTCGGCCAGCAATCAGCCCCAGCATTTT
CDR3 protein: CASSSASNQPQHF

CDR3 length: 13
J gene: TRBJ1-1
clone size: -
V gene: TRBV13
D gene: -
CDR3 DNA: TGTGCCAGCAGCAACGGAGGGGGGACTGAAGCTTTCTTT
CDR3 protein: CASSNGGGTEAFF

CDR3 length: 16
J gene: TRBJ2-1
clone size: -
V gene: TRBV9
D gene: TRBD2
CDR3 DNA: TGTGCCAGCAGCGTAGATCCTAGCGGAAATTACAATGAGCAGTTCTTC
CDR3 protein: CASSVDPSGNYNEQFF

CDR3 length: 13
J gene: TRBJ1-1
clone size: -
V gene: TRBV7-9
D gene: -
CDR3 DNA: TGTGCCAGCGAGGGCCCAAAACAGACTGAAGCTTTCTTT
CDR3 protein: CASEGPKQTEAFF

CDR3 length: 15
J gene: TRBJ2-7
clone size: -
V gene: TRBV5-1
D gene: TRBD2
CDR3 DNA: TGCGCCAGCAGCCGGACTAGCGGACAGACATACGAGCAGTACTTC
CDR3 protein: CASSRTSGQTYEQYF

CDR3 length: 12
J gene: TRBJ2-6
clone size: -
V gene: TRBV6-5
D gene: -
CDR3 DNA: TGTGCCAGCAGTGTTGGGGCCAACGTCCTGACTTTC
CDR3 protein: CASSVGANVLTF

CDR3 length: 15
J gene: TRBJ1-2
clone size: -
V gene: TRBV7-2
D gene: TRBD1
CDR3 DNA: TGTGCCAGCAGCCCCCCCGCAGGGGGCCGGTATGGCTACACCTTC
CDR3 protein: CASSPPAGGRYGYTF

CDR3 length: 19
J gene: TRBJ2-1
clone size: -
V gene: TRBV5-6
D gene: -
CDR3 DNA: TGTGCCAGCAGCTCGATATCAACCGGGACAATGAGCTCCTACAATGAGCAGTTCTTC
CDR3 protein: CASSSISTGTMSSYNEQFF

CDR3 length: 18
J gene: TRBJ1-1
clone size: -
V gene: TRBV7-9
D gene: -
CDR3 DNA: TGTGCCAGCAGTCCTCGACCCACGAAACAGGGACCCTTAACTGAAGCTTTCTTT
CDR3 protein: CASSPRPTKQGPLTEAFF

CDR3 length: 16
J gene: TRBJ1-3
clone size: -
V gene: TRBV5-6
D gene: TRBD1
CDR3 DNA: TGTGCCAGCACCAGGACAGGGGCGATCTCTGGAAACACCATATATTTT
CDR3 protein: CASTRTGAISGNTIYF

CDR3 length: 14
J gene: TRBJ2-7
clone size: -
V gene: TRBV27
D gene: -
CDR3 DNA: TGTGCCAGCAGTCCCCGACAGGTCTCCTACGAGCAGTACTTC
CDR3 protein: CASSPRQVSYEQYF

CDR3 length: 17
J gene: TRBJ2-7
clone size: -
V gene: TRBV23-1
D gene: TRBD1
CDR3 DNA: TGCGCCAGCAGTCAACACCTAGCTCCGGGACAGTTCTACGAGCAGTACTTC
CDR3 protein: CASSQHLAPGQFYEQYF

CDR3 length: 14
J gene: TRBJ2-2
clone size: -
V gene: TRBV6-5
D gene: -
CDR3 DNA: TGTGCCAGCAGAATGGGGTCGAACACCGGGGAGCTGTTTTTT
CDR3 protein: CASRMGSNTGELFF

CDR3 length: 12
J gene: TRBJ2-1
clone size: few
V gene: TRBV2
D gene: -
CDR3 DNA: TGTGCCAGCAAGGGCAGTCTATCTGAGCAGTTCTTC
CDR3 protein: CASKGSLSEQFF

CDR3 length: 13
J gene: TRBJ1-1
clone size: few
V gene: TRBV29-1
D gene: TRBD1
CDR3 DNA: TGCAGCGTCGGGGACAGGGGGTACACTGAAGCTTTCTTT
CDR3 protein: CSVGDRGYTEAFF

CDR3 length: 13
J gene: TRBJ2-1
clone size: -
V gene: TRBV7-6
D gene: -
CDR3 DNA: TGTGCCAGCAGCTTAGAGGTCTACAATGAGCAGTTCTTC
CDR3 protein: CASSLEVYNEQFF

CDR3 length: 14
J gene: TRBJ2-1
clone size: -
V gene: TRBV7-9
D gene: -
CDR3 DNA: TGTGCCAGCAGCTCCAGTGGGGGGATGAATGAGCAGTTCTTC
CDR3 protein: CASSSSGGMNEQFF